A single sample gave rise to the 17 T cell receptor beta chains below, sequenced in a study of response to subunit inactivated influenza vaccine listed by TCRdb under 2018. Library generation was performed with RT-PCR. Sequencing instrument: Illumina HiSeq 2500. Starting from the raw public reads, TCRdb applied fastp trimming at Q25, assembled clones with MiXCR and retained in-frame beta chains. Each entry is one CDR3 protein sequence, shown with its most common DNA and genes. The sample includes 550,000 to 800,000 distinct CDR3 sequences, with about a sixth observed a single time. Of the sample, around a tenth is held by the ten largest clones. Sequencing used PBMCs from blood, obtained 12 days after vaccination. These TCRs come from a man aged 45 to 65 who received an inactivated influenza vaccine. Donor details come from another sample of the same person, matched by shared clones.

The J gene is TRBJ2-7, the V gene TRBV12-3 or TRBV12-4; TRBD1 aligns across 10 bases. This CDR3 is 14 amino acids long. V was pared by 6 bases and J by 4 bases, with 6 bases of the junction left unmatched. The DNA of the CDR3 is TGTGCCAGCAGGGCGGGACAGGGGAATTACGAGCAGTACTTC. Translating it yields CASRAGQGNYEQYF.

A few counts support this clonotype. The chain combines TRBV11-2 with TRBJ2-7, with TRBD2 matching over 8 bases. The junction had 6 bases not matched to a gene; V was cut back by 5 bases and J by 0 bases. The CDR3 sequence is 15 residues long. Per germline, CDR1 SGHAT and CDR2 FQNNGV. This CDR3 is CASSKGLVPSYEQYF. The CDR3 nucleotides read TGTGCCAGCAGCAAGGGACTAGTTCCCTCCTACGAGCAGTACTTC.

The rearrangement uses TRBV28 and TRBJ2-2; TRBD2 matches 16 bases. The germline gives CDR1 MDHEN, CDR2 SYDVKM. The CDR3 loop spans 18 amino acids. Unmatched junction bases numbered 6, after V lost 5 bases and J lost 3 bases. CDR3 sequence (DNA): TGTGCCAGCAGTGCGGGACTAGCGGGGGGGAGTTACACCGGGGAGCTGTTTTTT. As protein: CASSAGLAGGSYTGELFF.

The rearrangement links TRBV10-3 to TRBJ2-4, with a weak D call TRBD2 (5 bases). The CDR3 covers 17 residues. V was pared by 0 bases and J by 0 bases, with 12 bases between. From germline, CDR1 is ENHRY and CDR2 SYGVKD. In nucleotides, the CDR3 is TGTGCCATCAGTGAGTCGAGACGGGAACTAGCCAAAAACATTCAGTACTTC. Protein sequence: CAISESRRELAKNIQYF.

This clonotype was seen only a few times. The V and J genes are TRBV3-1 and TRBJ2-2; unclear D gene. The CDR3 contains 14 residues. Germline CDR1 and CDR2: LGHDT and YNNKEL (reference sequence). Trimming left V 1 base short and J 4 bases short, with 7 bases between. CDR3: CASSQARVTGELFF. The CDR3 DNA is TGTGCCAGCAGCCAAGCTCGTGTCACCGGGGAGCTGTTTTTT.

This clonotype was seen repeatedly, ten times or more. The V call is TRBV4-2, the J call TRBJ1-4, with D tentatively TRBD1 (5 bases). Germline loops: CDR1 LGHNA, CDR2 YNFKEQ. V shed 0 bases and J shed 6 bases, with 17 bases lying between them. The CDR3 covers 17 residues. The CDR3 reads CASSQDLEQVGDEKLFF. CDR3 sequence (DNA): TGTGCCAGCAGCCAAGATCTCGAACAGGTTGGAGATGAAAAACTGTTTTTT.

This clonotype was seen ten or more times. The genes are TRBV5-1 and TRBJ1-2, with D unresolved. This CDR3 is built from 14 residues. With 0 bases removed from V and 6 bases from J, the gap between germline ends came to 12 bases. CDR1 SGHRS and CDR2 YFSETQ come from the germline V gene. This CDR3 is CASSLETRGNGYTF. The CDR3 region has the DNA TGCGCCAGCAGCTTGGAAACTCGGGGAAATGGCTACACCTTC.

CDR3 residues: CACPWDSSNTGELFF. For the CDR3, the DNA is TGCGCCTGCCCGTGGGACAGTTCGAACACCGGGGAGCTGTTTTTT. The rearrangement uses TRBV5-1 and TRBJ2-2, with 7 bases matching TRBD1. This CDR3 contains 15 residues. CDR1 SGHRS and CDR2 YFSETQ come from the germline V gene. V shed 10 bases and J 0 bases; nucleotides not matched to a gene: 9.

This clonotype was observed a few times. The J gene is TRBJ2-5, the V gene TRBV11-2; no firm D call. Germline assignment: CDR1 SGHAT and CDR2 FQNNGV. Deletions cut 6 bases from V and 5 bases from J, with 13 bases between. The CDR3 is 13 amino acids. The CDR3 DNA reads as TGTGCCAGCAGTACGGATCCCGGGGAGACCCAGTACTTC. This gives the protein CASSTDPGETQYF.

This CDR3 reads CASSFTANEQFF. The DNA for the CDR3 is TGCGCCAGCAGCTTCACAGCTAATGAGCAGTTCTTC. V usage is TRBV5-1 and J usage is TRBJ2-1; D gene ambiguous. The CDR3 extends over 12 amino acids. Per the germline V gene, CDR1 is SGHRS and CDR2 is YFSETQ. Trimming left V 2 bases short and J 7 bases short, with 7 bases between. Full variable domain (outside the CDR3, taken from reference TRBV5-1 and TRBJ2-1): KAGVTQTPRYLIKTRGQQVTLSCSPISGHRSVSWYQQTPGQGLQFLFEYFSETQRNKGNFPGRFSGRQFSNSRSEMNVSTLELGDSALYLCASSFTANEQFFGPGTRLTVL.

J is TRBJ2-3 and V is TRBV30; unclear D gene. Germline values: CDR1 GTSNPN, CDR2 SVGIG (reference sequence). Trimming cost V 5 bases and J 2 bases, with 8 bases left between them. The CDR3 covers 12 residues. The CDR3 loop is CAWQDPTDTQYF. CDR3 coding DNA: TGTGCCTGGCAGGACCCCACAGATACGCAGTATTTT.

This clonotype was counted a few times. The chain has TRBV11-2 and TRBJ2-1; D remains unclear. This CDR3 region has 13 residues. Germline CDR1 is SGHAT and CDR2 is FQNNGV. With 5 bases removed from V and 12 bases from J, the gap between germline ends came to 17 bases. The CDR3 coding sequence is TGTGCCAGCAGCCTTGACATGTCCTTGGGGCAGTTCTTC. Its translation: CASSLDMSLGQFF.

The genes are TRBV4-3 and TRBJ2-7; TRBD1 agrees at 8 bases. The junction had 7 bases not matched to a gene; V was cut back by 0 bases and J by 0 bases. The CDR3 totals 17 residues. Germline-derived CDR1 and CDR2 are LGHNA and YSLEER. The CDR3 is CASSQERSTGGSYEQYF. The CDR3 bases are TGCGCCAGCAGCCAAGAAAGATCAACAGGGGGCTCCTACGAGCAGTACTTC.

The chain has TRBV20-1 and TRBJ1-6; weak D call: TRBD1 (6 bases). The CDR3 has 17 residues. Germline V gene sequence: CDR1 DFQATT, CDR2 SNEGSKA (reference sequence). V gave up 2 bases and J gave up 3 bases, with 17 bases separating them. The CDR3 protein is CSARSPGGFVYNSPLHF. The CDR3 DNA sequence: TGCAGTGCTAGATCCCCCGGGGGCTTCGTCTATAATTCACCCCTCCACTTT.

This clonotype came up a few times. The V gene is TRBV29-1, the J gene TRBJ2-3; the match to TRBD2 covers 11 bases. CDR3 length: 15 amino acids. The germline gives CDR1 SQVTM, CDR2 ANQGSEA. J was trimmed by 1 base and V by 4 bases; bases with no gene match: 4. The CDR3 protein is CSVVKGLAGTDTQYF. As DNA, the CDR3 is TGCAGCGTTGTTAAGGGACTAGCGGGCACAGATACGCAGTATTTT.

This clonotype was seen more than once but under ten times. The chain carries TRBV4-2 and TRBJ2-1; the match to TRBD1 covers 9 bases. Germline V gene sequence: CDR1 LGHNA, CDR2 YNFKEQ. V shed 4 bases, J shed 7 bases, and the junction held 8 bases outside the gene matches. The CDR3 runs 15 residues. CDR3 residues: CASSPGTGLGNEQFF. CDR3 coding DNA: TGTGCCAGCAGCCCCGGGACAGGGTTGGGTAATGAGCAGTTCTTC.

CDR3 protein: CASSSPSIRRPTDTQYF. The DNA of the CDR3 is TGTGCCAGCAGTTCACCCTCTATACGGAGGCCCACAGATACGCAGTATTTT. This sequence joins TRBV27 and TRBJ2-3; D is perhaps TRBD2 (5 bases). The germline gives CDR1 MNHEY, CDR2 SMNVEV (reference sequence). Trimming pared 4 bases from V and 2 bases from J, leaving 19 bases between. The CDR3 covers 17 residues.